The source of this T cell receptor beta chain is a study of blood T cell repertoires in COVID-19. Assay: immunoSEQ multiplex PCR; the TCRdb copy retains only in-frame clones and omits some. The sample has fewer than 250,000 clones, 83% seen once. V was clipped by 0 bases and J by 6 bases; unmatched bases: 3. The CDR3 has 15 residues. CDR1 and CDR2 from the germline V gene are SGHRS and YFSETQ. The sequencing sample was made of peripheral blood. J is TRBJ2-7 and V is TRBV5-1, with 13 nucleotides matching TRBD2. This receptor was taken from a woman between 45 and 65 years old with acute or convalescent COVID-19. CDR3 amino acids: CASSLATSGGAEQYF. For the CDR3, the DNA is TGCGCCAGCAGCTTGGCAACTAGCGGGGGGGCCGAGCAGTACTTC.